This paragraph covers one T cell receptor beta chain sequence. Its target antigen remains unknown. Nothing much larger sits one base from this clone, and base qualities are not available. This record belongs to a study of control samples from healthy donors and cancer patients (TCRdb year 2020). The library was built by means of the immunoSEQ multiplex PCR assay. The table was pulled from immuneACCESS by TCRdb, which kept in-frame rearrangements only. Such tables lose some clones; where checked, under half of the loss comes from unresolved V genes, and the rest has no known cause. For this sample the table gives roughly 100,000 clones, of which 75% to 90% were detected only once. Approximately 19% of the sample comes from the top ten. The source material was PBMCs. This sequence originates from a man aged 55 to 70 with lung cancer.

CDR3 region: CASSFFDRETNYGYTF. DNA sequence: TGCGCCAGCAGCTTTTTTGACAGGGAAACTAACTATGGCTACACCTTC. The sequence links TRBV5-1 to TRBJ1-2; the junction holds 7 bases that match TRBD1. At the junction V is shortened by 2 bases and J by 0 bases; bases outside the gene matches: 7. Its CDR3 holds 16 amino acids, cysteine through phenylalanine. Of all the DNA, just the CDR3 is kept, 48 bases in frame from base 1. CDR1 and CDR2 (SGHRS, YFSETQ) derive from the germline V gene.